This is a list of T cell receptor beta chains from one sample in a study of CD8 T cells in ankylosing spondylitis. MiXCR, run by TCRdb on the 5' RACE reads, gives a single entry per CDR3 protein. The table records over 450,000 distinct CDR3 sequences, roughly 13% of them present only once. The sequencing input was blood, either unsorted or a sorted T cell fraction (not recorded which). These receptors all come from a male donor with ankylosing spondylitis. CDR3s include the opening cysteine and the closing phenylalanine or tryptophan.

v_call	j_call	cdr3_aa
TRBV29-1	TRBJ1-1	CSVTDRPNTEAFF
TRBV5-8	TRBJ2-7	CASSLRGQPNYEQYF
TRBV12-3/TRBV12-4	TRBJ2-6	CASSFGGFGANVLTF
TRBV15	TRBJ2-1	CATSRDRLPLVYEQFF
TRBV5-1	TRBJ1-2	CASSTGQSLGGYTF
TRBV6-6	TRBJ2-7	CASSYRGLYEQYF
TRBV20-1	TRBJ1-1	CSARGDRGTTEAFF
TRBV7-9	TRBJ2-3	CASDKYTDTQYF
TRBV7-8	TRBJ2-5	CASSLGSTETQYF
TRBV3-1	TRBJ1-2	CASSQDWTGGYVGYTF
TRBV5-1	TRBJ2-3	CASSPFSGGDGTDTQYF
TRBV28	TRBJ2-5	CASRNTGTETQYF
TRBV3-1	TRBJ2-1	CASSQDVRVDEQFF
TRBV27	TRBJ2-1	CASSLYAGGSNEQFF
TRBV20-1	TRBJ2-3	CSAREGGRATDTQYF
TRBV12-3/TRBV12-4	TRBJ2-2	CASNSFSGELFF
TRBV20-1	TRBJ1-3	CSVRDSGSGNTIYF
TRBV12-5	TRBJ2-5	CASGFGTSGSATQYF
TRBV5-1	TRBJ2-7	CASSADSYEQYF
TRBV5-1	TRBJ2-5	CASGISDRGETQYF
TRBV18	TRBJ2-1	CASSPQRGEQFF
TRBV6-1	TRBJ1-5	CASRPAFNQPQHF
TRBV19	TRBJ1-2	CASTPTQGAYGYTF
TRBV12-3/TRBV12-4	TRBJ2-1	CASSSSGGNEQFF
TRBV15	TRBJ2-5	CATSRDGLAGTF
TRBV28	TRBJ1-4	CASINGGSTNEKLFF
TRBV5-1	TRBJ2-1	CASSFSPSRTSGRSYNEQFF
TRBV5-1	TRBJ1-1	CASSPGQGGNTEAFF
TRBV11-3	TRBJ2-4	CASSRGPGQLAKNIQYF
TRBV4-2	TRBJ1-5	CASSQRVQGFNQPQHF
TRBV20-1	TRBJ2-1	CSARRGGRGNEQFF
TRBV5-1	TRBJ2-1	CASSTGLAGQYNEQFF
TRBV27	TRBJ1-1	CASSFLRAWGNTEAFF
TRBV4-1	TRBJ1-6	CASSQDKVAGSLRHYNSPLHF
TRBV6-1	TRBJ2-7	CASSEVGFSYEQYF
TRBV24-1	TRBJ1-5	CATSDLLPGGRPQHF
TRBV29-1	TRBJ2-5	CSVGALQETQYF
TRBV4-2	TRBJ1-4	CASSQDKGAGNEKLFF
TRBV28	TRBJ1-5	CASSFGGINQPQHF
TRBV20-1	TRBJ2-5	CSARGRGQETQYF
TRBV5-1	TRBJ1-2	CASSAGQGGYGYTF
TRBV2	TRBJ1-1	CASSEESALNTEAFF
TRBV7-2	TRBJ2-5	CASSLVGGVNGETQYF
TRBV14	TRBJ2-3	CASSRWGGQPSTDTQYF
TRBV2	TRBJ1-5	CASSEGFSSNQPQHF
TRBV12-3/TRBV12-4	TRBJ2-5	CASTPGLAGGYQETQYF
TRBV7-2	TRBJ2-3	CASSIVTSGSGTDTQYF
TRBV6-1	TRBJ1-2	CASSRERLGAYGYTF
TRBV5-1	TRBJ1-2	CASSPGQKEGYGYTF
TRBV18	TRBJ2-7	CASSSSTGGSGEQYF
TRBV11-2	TRBJ1-5	CASSLGRDGVGNQPQHF
TRBV5-1	TRBJ2-2	CASSSLGPSNTGELFF
TRBV6-1	TRBJ1-2	CASGTGTGGYGYTF
TRBV12-3/TRBV12-4	TRBJ1-1	CASSKGRTNTEAFF
TRBV24-1	TRBJ2-3	CATSDSLLGRGRTDTQYF
TRBV27	TRBJ2-4	CASSRDSVAKNIQYF
TRBV4-1	TRBJ1-5	CASSQDWGNQPQHF